These 3 T cell receptor beta chains came from one sample sequenced in a study of OX40 agonist ivuxolimab in advanced cancers. Measured with immunoSEQ multiplex PCR; TCRdb has only the in-frame clones, and not every one. Here the sample spans 68,000 or so clones, approximately 88% being singletons. The sample here was CD4+ or CD8+ T cells sorted from blood, taken in a trial of the OX40 agonist ivuxolimab. The receptors shown here come from an adult with an advanced solid tumor such as melanoma, head and neck, liver or kidney cancer.

This clone has just a few counts. This chain joins TRBV6-1 and TRBJ1-2, with D unclear. V was cut by 4 bases and J by 4 bases, with 13 bases left in between. Germline V lookup: CDR1 MNHNS, CDR2 SASEGT. This CDR3 is 14 amino acids long. The CDR3 DNA sequence: TGTGCCAGCAGTGCTTTAGGCACCTCCTATGGCTACACCTTC. This gives the protein CASSALGTSYGYTF.

This clone was seen only once. The chain joins TRBV19 to TRBJ2-3; no firm D call. V lost 5 bases to trimming and J lost 2 bases, with 14 bases between them. This CDR3 region has 15 residues. Germline loops: CDR1 LNHDA, CDR2 SQIVND (reference sequence). DNA for the CDR3: TGTGCCAGTAGTGTCACCAGCCACCCCACAGATACGCAGTATTTT. Protein product: CASSVTSHPTDTQYF.

The chain joins TRBV19 to TRBJ1-4; D uncertain. The CDR3 is 16 residues long. Germline lookup yields CDR1 LNHDA and CDR2 SQIVND (reference sequence). V lost 0 bases and J lost 0, with 8 bases in between. CDR3 coding DNA: TGTGCCAGTAGTATAGACGGCATCTCAACTAATGAAAAACTGTTTTTT. Translating it yields CASSIDGISTNEKLFF.